The clone carrying this TCR beta chain has just one count. Its target is unknown. Trimming shortened V by 6 bases and J by 0 bases, and 11 bases separated the two germline ends. The germline gives CDR1 MNHEY, CDR2 SVGAGI. The CDR3 spans 14 residues. The entry originates in a study of blood T cell dynamics during melanoma immunotherapy. Study-wide results and caveats: Disease-control patients' PBMC repertoires became either more clonal or more diverse at W3.

Described time point: week 3, after first cycle of checkpoint inhibitor. Apart from a couple of fast progressors, RECIST 1.1 response was judged 12 weeks post-infusion. Each bulk PBMC sample had about 330 ng DNA loaded. Some clones are missing from TCRdb's copy, which holds only in-frame ones; the method was immunoSEQ multiplex PCR. This table has more than 9,000 clones, around 86% appearing once. The chain employs TRBV6-5 and TRBJ1-1; a weak D match, TRBD1 (5 bases). This sample comprised blood, obtained from a patient treated with checkpoint blockade. This receptor was taken from a human donor with melanoma. CDR3 loop: CASSEVGVNTEAFF. DNA for the CDR3: TGTGCCAGCAGCGAGGTGGGGGTGAACACTGAAGCTTTCTTT.